Listed here are 11 T cell receptor beta chains from one sample, sequenced in a study of T cell changes during pregnancy in multiple sclerosis. The data were produced by immunoSEQ multiplex PCR, yet TCRdb's version contains in-frame clones alone and is incomplete. The repertoire holds some 49,000 clones, with around 90% as singletons. Sequenced here: peripheral blood, sampled after pregnancy. These TCRs come from a female donor in good health, enrolled as a control in a pregnancy study.

The chain is built from TRBV29-1 and TRBJ2-4; D remains ambiguous. CDR3 length: 13 amino acids. V lost 0 bases and J lost 0, with 3 bases in between. In germline, CDR1 is SQVTM, CDR2 ANQGSEA. The CDR3, as DNA: TGCAGCGTTGAAGATCTAGCCAAAAACATTCAGTACTTC. Protein: CSVEDLAKNIQYF.

This chain links TRBV19 with TRBJ2-1; 11 nucleotides align to TRBD2. Germline CDR1 is LNHDA and CDR2 is SQIVND (reference sequence). The V segment lost 3 bases and the J segment 2 bases; nucleotides outside the gene matches: 6. This CDR3 region has 17 residues. CDR3 sequence: CASSMVPGLAAYNEQFF. Written as DNA, the CDR3 is TGTGCCAGTAGTATGGTCCCGGGACTAGCGGCCTACAATGAGCAGTTCTTC.

The chain links TRBV2 to TRBJ1-2; 9 nucleotides align to TRBD1. Germline loops: CDR1 SNHLY, CDR2 FYNNEI. The junction had 9 bases not matched to a gene; V was cut back by 9 bases and J by 7 bases. The CDR3 loop spans 13 amino acids. CDR3 loop: CARTLGTGSGYTF. For the CDR3, the DNA is TGTGCCAGGACCTTGGGGACAGGGAGTGGCTACACCTTC.

The chain is built from TRBV2 and TRBJ1-5; unclear D gene. V was shortened by 6 bases and J by 1 base, with 7 bases between the two germline ends. This CDR3 is 13 amino acids long. Per the germline V gene, CDR1 is SNHLY and CDR2 is FYNNEI. The CDR3 loop reads CASRERSNQPQHF. In DNA, the CDR3 is TGTGCCAGCAGAGAGAGAAGCAATCAGCCCCAGCATTTT.

The sample holds one count of this clone. CDR3: CAISGLAGGPDTQYF. DNA of the CDR3: TGTGCCATCAGTGGACTAGCGGGAGGGCCCGATACGCAGTATTTT. The chain has TRBV10-3 and TRBJ2-3; 14 nucleotides agree with TRBD2. The CDR3 sequence is 15 residues long. Trimming cost V 4 bases and J 6 bases; bases outside gene matches: 3. The germline CDR1 and CDR2 sequences are ENHRY and SYGVKD.

The J gene is TRBJ1-1, the V gene TRBV29-1, with no clear D. The germline V and J ends were trimmed by 4 bases and 6 bases, with 6 bases remaining between them. This CDR3 contains 10 residues. Germline assignment: CDR1 SQVTM and CDR2 ANQGSEA. DNA for the CDR3: TGCAGCGTTGTCTGGCCTGAAGCTTTCTTT. Amino acids: CSVVWPEAFF. Supplemented by reference TRBV29-1 and TRBJ1-1, the full variable domain reads SAVISQKPSRDICQRGTSLTIQCQVDSQVTMMFWYRQQPGQSLTLIATANQGSEATYESGFVIDKFPISRPNLTFSTLTVSNMSPEDSSIYLCSVVWPEAFFGQGTRLTVV.

The chain combines TRBV9 with TRBJ2-2, with D hard to call. CDR3 length equals 14 residues. With 2 bases removed from V and 6 bases from J, the gap between germline ends came to 11 bases. Looked up from germline, CDR1 is SGDLS and CDR2 is YYNGEE. CDR3 amino acids: CASSVLDQSGELFF. In DNA, the CDR3 is TGTGCCAGCAGCGTCCTAGATCAATCCGGGGAGCTGTTTTTT.

This chain connects TRBV9 to TRBJ2-1; TRBD1 is a possible D gene (5 bases). V was clipped by 0 bases and J by 2 bases, with 9 bases between them. Germline values: CDR1 SGDLS, CDR2 YYNGEE. CDR3 length equals 15 residues. DNA for the CDR3: TGTGCCAGCAGCGTAGCTAGGGGAACCTACAATGAGCAGTTCTTC. It specifies CASSVARGTYNEQFF. The complete variable domain, with remaining parts taken from reference TRBV9 and TRBJ2-1, reads DSGVTQTPKHLITATGQRVTLRCSPRSGDLSVYWYQQSLDQGLQFLIQYYNGEERAKGNILERFSAQQFPDLHSELNLSSLELGDSALYFCASSVARGTYNEQFFGPGTRLTVL.

The rearrangement links TRBV9 to TRBJ1-6; 7 nucleotides agree with TRBD1. From germline, CDR1 is SGDLS and CDR2 YYNGEE. The ends lost 0 bases at V and 6 bases at J; junction bases unmatched: 6. The CDR3 totals 16 residues. CDR3 sequence reads: CASSVAPGQVNSPLHF. CDR3 sequence (DNA): TGTGCCAGCAGCGTAGCCCCAGGACAGGTTAATTCACCCCTCCACTTT.

This chain uses TRBV13 with TRBJ2-1; 9 nucleotides align to TRBD1. V lost 2 bases and J lost 5; bases outside the gene matches: 4. Germline CDR1 and CDR2: PRHDT and FYEKMQ (reference sequence). CDR3 length equals 15 residues. CDR3 region: CASSLMGQGNNEQFF. The CDR3 DNA follows: TGTGCCAGCAGCTTAATGGGACAGGGAAACAATGAGCAGTTCTTC. Full variable domain (missing parts from reference TRBV13 and TRBJ2-1): AAGVIQSPRHLIKEKRETATLKCYPIPRHDTVYWYQQGPGQDPQFLISFYEKMQSDKGSIPDRFSAQQFSDYHSELNMSSLELGDSALYFCASSLMGQGNNEQFFGPGTRLTVL.

In its sample, this clone was seen once. This sequence joins TRBV9 and TRBJ2-3; 11 bases line up with TRBD2. V trimming: 4 bases; J trimming: 4 bases; junction bases outside the gene matches: 5. The CDR3 sequence is 15 residues long. CDR1 SGDLS and CDR2 YYNGEE come from the germline V gene. The CDR3 region has the DNA TGTGCCAGCAGCACTCGGACTAGCGGGTCAGATACGCAGTATTTT. Protein product: CASSTRTSGSDTQYF.